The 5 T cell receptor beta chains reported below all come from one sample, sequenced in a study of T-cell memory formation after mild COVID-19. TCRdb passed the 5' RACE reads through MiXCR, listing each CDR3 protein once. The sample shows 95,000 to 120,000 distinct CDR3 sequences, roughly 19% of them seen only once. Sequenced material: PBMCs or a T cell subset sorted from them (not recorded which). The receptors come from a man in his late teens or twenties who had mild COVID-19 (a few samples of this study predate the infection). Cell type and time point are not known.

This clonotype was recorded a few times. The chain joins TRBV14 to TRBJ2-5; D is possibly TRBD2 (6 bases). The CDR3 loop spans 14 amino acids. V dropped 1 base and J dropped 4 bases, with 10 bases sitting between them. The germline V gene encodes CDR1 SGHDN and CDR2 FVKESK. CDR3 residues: CASSQVYGGETQYF. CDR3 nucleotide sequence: TGTGCCAGCAGCCAAGTCTACGGGGGAGAGACCCAGTACTTC.

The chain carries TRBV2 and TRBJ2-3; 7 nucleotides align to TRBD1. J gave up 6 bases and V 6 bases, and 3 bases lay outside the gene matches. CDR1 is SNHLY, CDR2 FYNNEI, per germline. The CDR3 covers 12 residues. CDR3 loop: CASRDRDDTQYF. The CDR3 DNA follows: TGTGCCAGCAGAGACAGGGATGATACGCAGTATTTT.

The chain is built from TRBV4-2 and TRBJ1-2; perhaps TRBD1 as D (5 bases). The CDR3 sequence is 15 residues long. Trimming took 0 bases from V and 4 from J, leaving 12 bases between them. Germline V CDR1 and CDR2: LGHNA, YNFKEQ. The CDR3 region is CASSQDLRGAYGYTF. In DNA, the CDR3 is TGTGCCAGCAGCCAAGATCTAAGAGGGGCCTATGGCTACACCTTC.

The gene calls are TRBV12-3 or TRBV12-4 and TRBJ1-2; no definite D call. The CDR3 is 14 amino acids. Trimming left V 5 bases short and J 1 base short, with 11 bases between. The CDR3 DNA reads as TGTGCCAGCAGTATGAACACGGATAACTATGGCTACACCTTC. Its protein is CASSMNTDNYGYTF.

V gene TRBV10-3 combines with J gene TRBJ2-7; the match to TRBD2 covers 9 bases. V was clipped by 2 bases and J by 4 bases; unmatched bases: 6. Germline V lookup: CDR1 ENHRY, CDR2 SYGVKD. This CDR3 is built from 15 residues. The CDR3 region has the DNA TGTGCCATCAGTGAGCCAAAAACTAGCGGGTACGAGCAGTACTTC. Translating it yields CAISEPKTSGYEQYF.